Following are 5 T cell receptor beta chains from one sample sequenced in a study of tumor-infiltrating lymphocytes in primary liver carcinoma. From around 18-30 mg of unsorted bulk tissue, DNA and RNA were co-extracted together. TCR beta cDNA was made from approximately 500 ng total RNA with a constant-region primer. ARM-PCR, slightly modified, supplied the TCR beta libraries through three nested multiplex PCR rounds. With TRBV1-TRBV30 forward primers and a C-beta reverse primer, the first two PCR rounds were run for approximately 9 cycles each. MiXCR was run by TCRdb on the multiplex PCR reads, yielding one entry per CDR3 protein. The sample lists 90,000 to 100,000 distinct CDR3 sequences; around 63% were seen once. The material sequenced was liver tumor tissue from sampling region 5. The subset: tumor region T5, tumor centre. The receptors come from a woman aged 55-69 years with primary liver carcinoma and hepatitis B virus infection.

This clonotype was recorded at least ten times. The CDR3 bases are TGCAGCGTTGAAGGTTTGACAGGGGGTCGGCAAATTTACAGCGGGAGTATATCTAGGGATGAGCAGTTCTTC. Translating gives CSVEGLTGGRQIYSGSISRDEQFF. V and J are TRBV29-1 and TRBJ2-1, with TRBD1 as a possible D gene (9 bases). The CDR3 totals 24 residues. Deletions cut 1 base from V and 8 bases from J, with 45 bases between. CDR1 is SQVTM, CDR2 ANQGSEA, per germline.

With regard to this clonotype: A read error is possible here, since a much larger clone lies one base away. The rearrangement joins TRBV24-1 to TRBJ2-1; perhaps TRBD2 as D (6 bases). Per the germline V gene, CDR1 is KGHDR and CDR2 is SFDVKD. The CDR3 spans 14 residues. CDR3 coding DNA: TGTGTCACCTCAGTGGGGGGCTCCTACAATGAGCAGTTCTTC. Its protein is CVTSVGGSYNEQFF.

As regards this clonotype: Compared with germline, one end of the junction differs, possibly owing to a read error. The chain joins TRBV12-3 or TRBV12-4 to TRBJ2-3; 10 bases are a match to TRBD2. This CDR3 has 16 residues. CDR3 coding DNA: TGTGCCAGTAGTTTACAAAGCGGGAGGGTCATAGATACGCAGTATTTT. As protein: CASSLQSGRVIDTQYF.

This clonotype was detected only a few times. A read error may explain this, as a much larger clone is one base away. This rearrangement joins TRBV4-1 to TRBJ2-3, with 8 positions matching TRBD2. Germline V lookup: CDR1 MGHRA, CDR2 YSYEKL. The CDR3 loop spans 19 amino acids. The DNA for the CDR3 is TGCGCCAGCAGCCAGCCCCCCTTAGCGTCGGAGCGGGAGACAGATACGCGGTATTTT. Its translation: CASSQPPLASERETDTRYF.

In the case of this clonotype: A read error may explain this, as a much larger clone is one base away. The chain employs TRBV12-3 or TRBV12-4 and TRBJ2-2; possibly TRBD1 for D (6 bases). The CDR3 contains 14 residues. In nucleotides, the CDR3 is TGTGCCAGCATTTTGACGGGACACACCGGGGTGCTGTTTTTT. It codes for CASILTGHTGVLFF.